This TCR beta chain comes out of a study of cytomegalovirus exposure and HLA in healthy donors. PCR amplification relied on 60 Vbeta primers (plus 13 Jbeta primers). Using immunoSEQ multiplex PCR, the repertoire was profiled, and TCRdb retains in-frame clones only, with some absent. This repertoire shows around 130,000 clones, 60% to 85% found once; its top ten account for less than 2%. Between the trimmed V and J ends, which lost 3 bases and 2 bases, there was a span of 14 bases. The length of the CDR3 is 15 residues. The germline V gene has CDR1 LGHNA and CDR2 YNFKEQ. This clonotype originated in a woman between 18 and 29 years old in good health and CMV-seronegative. The J gene is TRBJ2-7, the V gene TRBV4-2, with D possibly matching TRBD2 (6 bases). Source material: PBMCs. This CDR3 is CASSQGGGLPYEQYF. The CDR3 DNA sequence: TGTGCCAGCAGCCAGGGGGGAGGACTTCCCTACGAGCAGTACTTC.